The 31 T cell receptor beta chains below all came from one sample that was sequenced in a study of blood T cell repertoires in COVID-19. TCRdb's table, derived via immunoSEQ multiplex PCR, lists solely in-frame clones and lacks some. The table records approximately 300,000 clones, 89% of them present only once. The sequenced material came from PBMCs or T cells enriched from blood (not recorded which). The receptor source for this set is a man in his fifties or sixties who had recovered from COVID-19.

This sequence joins TRBV29-1 and TRBJ1-2; no definite D call. The germline V gene encodes CDR1 SQVTM and CDR2 ANQGSEA. This CDR3 comprises 11 residues. V lost 3 bases, J lost 3 bases, and 5 bases lay in between. The CDR3 DNA follows: TGCAGCGTTGACGGTGACTATGGCTACACCTTC. As protein: CSVDGDYGYTF.

Written as DNA, the CDR3 is TGTGCCAGCAGCGGGACTAGCGGGAGGGTGACCTACGAGCAGTACTTC. It is translated as CASSGTSGRVTYEQYF. The rearrangement uses TRBV5-5 and TRBJ2-7, with 16 nucleotides matching TRBD2. Germline CDR1 and CDR2: SGHKS and YYEKEE (reference sequence). Unmatched junction bases numbered 3, after V lost 4 bases and J lost 2 bases. The CDR3 totals 16 residues.

In its sample, this clone was seen once. The rearrangement links TRBV27 to TRBJ2-7, with 9 bases matching TRBD2. This CDR3 is built from 17 residues. Per germline, CDR1 MNHEY and CDR2 SMNVEV (reference sequence). J lost 0 bases, V lost 4 bases, and 10 bases had no gene match. In nucleotides, the CDR3 is TGTGCCAGCAGTTCTCTGCAGACTAGCGGCCCCTCCTACGAGCAGTACTTC. Encoded protein: CASSSLQTSGPSYEQYF.

The CDR3 coding sequence is TGCGCCAGCAGCCAAGACCCGCGGGAGCCCTACAATGAGCAGTTCTTC. Its protein product is CASSQDPREPYNEQFF. V is TRBV4-3 and J is TRBJ2-1, with 7 bases matching TRBD2. The germline V gene encodes CDR1 LGHNA and CDR2 YSLEER. The J segment lost 2 bases and the V segment lost 0 bases, leaving 4 bases of the junction unmatched. This CDR3 region has 16 residues.

The rearrangement links TRBV2 to TRBJ2-5, with D unclear. V gave up 3 bases and J gave up 5 bases, with 13 bases separating them. CDR1 is SNHLY, CDR2 FYNNEI, per germline. The CDR3 has 14 residues. The CDR3 protein is CASSDGRSMETQYF. The CDR3 nucleotides are TGTGCCAGCAGTGATGGCAGGTCAATGGAGACCCAGTACTTC.

The CDR3, as DNA: TGTGCCAGCAGTGACTCCGGGACAGGGGGAGTCTATGGCTACACCTTC. Encoded protein: CASSDSGTGGVYGYTF. This sequence joins TRBV25-1 and TRBJ1-2, with TRBD1 matching 11 bases. V gave up 3 bases and J gave up 4 bases; unmatched junction bases: 7. The CDR3 spans 16 residues. Germline V gene data show CDR1 as MGHDK and CDR2 as SYGVNS.

The gene calls are TRBV6-2 or TRBV6-3 and TRBJ2-1; no clear D. Trimming shortened V by 1 base and J by 6 bases, and 7 bases separated the two germline ends. The CDR3 has 13 amino acids. From germline, CDR1 is MNHEY and CDR2 SVGEGT. CDR3 protein: CASSYLNGNEQFF. The CDR3 DNA follows: TGTGCCAGCAGTTACTTAAACGGCAATGAGCAGTTCTTC.

The chain uses TRBV5-1 and TRBJ2-5, with D perhaps TRBD1 (5 bases). The V gene lost 0 bases and the J gene lost 2 bases, with 11 bases spanning the gap. The germline gives CDR1 SGHRS, CDR2 YFSETQ. The CDR3 runs 15 residues. This CDR3 reads CASSLVAGPQETQYF. CDR3 DNA: TGCGCCAGCAGCTTGGTTGCAGGGCCGCAAGAGACCCAGTACTTC.

The chain uses TRBV3-1 (or the pseudogene TRBV3-2) and TRBJ2-3, with D possibly matching TRBD2 (6 bases). V shed 5 bases and J shed 0 bases, with 9 bases lying between them. CDR3 length: 14 residues. Germline V gene data show CDR1 as LGHDT and CDR2 as YNNKEL (reference sequence). DNA for the CDR3: TGTGCCAGCAGCAAGACTAGTAGCACAGATACGCAGTATTTT. Protein product: CASSKTSSTDTQYF.

The chain recombines TRBV24-1 with TRBJ2-3, with D possibly matching TRBD2 (5 bases). V lost 3 bases and J lost 0, with 12 bases in between. This CDR3 region has 16 residues. Germline-derived CDR1 and CDR2 are KGHDR and SFDVKD. CDR3 protein: CATSDGPSPSTDTQYF. CDR3 DNA: TGTGCCACCAGTGATGGTCCTAGCCCAAGCACAGATACGCAGTATTTT.

V usage is TRBV28 and J usage is TRBJ1-2; TRBD1 matches 10 bases. The junction had 6 bases not matched to a gene; V was cut back by 5 bases and J by 3 bases. Looked up from germline, CDR1 is MDHEN and CDR2 is SYDVKM. The CDR3 is 15 amino acids. In DNA form, the CDR3 reads TGTGCCAGCAGTCTATTAGGGACAGGGGACTATGGCTACACCTTC. This sequence encodes CASSLLGTGDYGYTF.

This clone was counted once. The V and J genes are TRBV18 and TRBJ2-1, with D unclear. The CDR3 is 15 residues long. Trimming removed 2 bases from V and 4 bases from J, with 12 bases in between. Germline V gives CDR1 KGHSH, CDR2 LQKENI. CDR3 in amino acids: CASSPDTVSYNEQFF. DNA for the CDR3: TGTGCCAGCTCACCAGATACTGTCTCGTACAATGAGCAGTTCTTC.

This clone has only a few counts. The rearrangement uses TRBV6-5 and TRBJ2-7; 12 bases are a match to TRBD2. CDR3 length: 14 amino acids. Germline CDR1 reads MNHEY; CDR2 reads SVGAGI. V shed 7 bases and J 3 bases; nucleotides not matched to a gene: 4. The CDR3 DNA sequence: TGTGCCAGCACTAGCGGGAGGGTTCTCTACGAGCAGTACTTC. Translated, it gives CASTSGRVLYEQYF.

The chain is built from TRBV12-5 and TRBJ2-3; 7 bases line up with TRBD1. The CDR3 is 15 amino acids. Germline V lookup: CDR1 LGHNT, CDR2 FRNRAP. V lost 5 bases to trimming and J lost 2 bases; unmatched junction nucleotides: 7. The CDR3 nucleotides read TGTGCTAGTGGTGCTATAAGGGGGCACACAGATACGCAGTATTTT. Amino acids: CASGAIRGHTDTQYF.

This rearrangement joins TRBV7-3 to TRBJ2-3; 11 positions agree with TRBD2. This CDR3 spans 15 amino acids. Trimming at V came to 5 bases and at J to 4 bases, leaving 5 bases not matched to a gene. Germline V gives CDR1 SGHTA, CDR2 FQGTGA. The CDR3 region has the DNA TGTGCCAGCAGCACGACTAGCGGGACGGCAGATACGCAGTATTTT. This gives the protein CASSTTSGTADTQYF.

The chain uses TRBV5-1 and TRBJ1-3; D is possibly TRBD1 (6 bases). In germline, CDR1 is SGHRS, CDR2 YFSETQ. Trimming cost V 4 bases and J 1 base, with 18 bases left between them. The CDR3 runs to 17 residues. The CDR3 reads CASSPDSGFLSGNTIYF. The DNA for the CDR3 is TGCGCCAGCAGCCCGGACAGTGGGTTCCTATCTGGAAACACCATATATTTT. Complete variable domain (other parts from reference TRBV5-1 and TRBJ1-3): KAGVTQTPRYLIKTRGQQVTLSCSPISGHRSVSWYQQTPGQGLQFLFEYFSETQRNKGNFPGRFSGRQFSNSRSEMNVSTLELGDSALYLCASSPDSGFLSGNTIYFGEGSWLTVV.

V gene TRBV19 combines with J gene TRBJ1-5; a weak D match, TRBD1 (5 bases). Germline values: CDR1 LNHDA, CDR2 SQIVND (reference sequence). Trimming stripped 4 bases from V and 2 bases from J, with 18 bases between. This CDR3 has 17 amino acids. CDR3 loop: CASSTRQVGDGNQPQHF. The CDR3 coding sequence is TGTGCCAGTAGTACACGACAAGTAGGGGATGGCAATCAGCCCCAGCATTTT.

The V and J genes are TRBV6-6 and TRBJ2-7, with 11 bases identical to TRBD2. This CDR3 is 15 amino acids long. V was clipped by 6 bases and J by 4 bases; unmatched bases: 8. From germline, CDR1 is MNHNY and CDR2 SVGAGI (reference sequence). The CDR3 nucleotides are TGTGCCAGCAGCCAGACTAGCGGGACGATGTACGAGCAGTACTTC. It encodes CASSQTSGTMYEQYF.

The chain is built from TRBV24-1 and TRBJ2-3; D is perhaps TRBD1 (5 bases). CDR1 KGHDR and CDR2 SFDVKD come from the germline V gene. The V and J ends lost 3 bases and 0 bases respectively, with 12 bases between them. CDR3 length equals 16 residues. CDR3 residues: CATSDHSRTSTDTQYF. In nucleotides, the CDR3 is TGTGCCACCAGTGATCACTCCCGGACAAGCACAGATACGCAGTATTTT.

The chain recombines TRBV7-3 with TRBJ1-1; 12 nucleotides line up with TRBD1. Germline V lookup: CDR1 SGHTA, CDR2 FQGTGA. CDR3 length equals 17 residues. Germline trimming cut 5 bases from V and 4 bases from J; bases unmatched to any gene: 11. CDR3 in DNA: TGTGCCAGCAGCCAGACCGGGACAGGGGGCGTAGGCACTGAAGCTTTCTTT. Its translation is CASSQTGTGGVGTEAFF.

The V and J genes are TRBV5-4 and TRBJ2-2, with D unresolved. Between the trimmed V and J ends, which lost 4 bases and 2 bases, there was a span of 12 bases. The CDR3 consists of 15 residues. Germline V gene data show CDR1 as SGHNT and CDR2 as YYREEE (reference sequence). In DNA, the CDR3 is TGTGCCAGCAGCGCAAAGCACCTAAACACCGGGGAGCTGTTTTTT. Translation: CASSAKHLNTGELFF.

This clone was seen a single time. The chain has TRBV6-5 and TRBJ1-1; TRBD1 might be the D (5 bases). V was cut by 2 bases and J by 7 bases, with 8 bases left in between. The CDR3 totals 12 residues. The germline V gene encodes CDR1 MNHEY and CDR2 SVGAGI. The CDR3 region is CASSYPGVEAFF. As DNA, the CDR3 is TGTGCCAGCAGTTACCCGGGGGTTGAAGCTTTCTTT.

The chain employs TRBV4-2 and TRBJ1-2; D not resolved. This CDR3 is built from 14 residues. The V gene lost 0 bases and the J gene lost 2 bases, with 7 bases spanning the gap. Germline CDR1 and CDR2: LGHNA and YNFKEQ. The CDR3 nucleotides read TGTGCCAGCAGCCAAGAGAGGCAGAACTATGGCTACACCTTC. Translated, it gives CASSQERQNYGYTF.

The chain recombines TRBV5-4 with TRBJ2-5, with TRBD2 matching over 13 bases. The CDR3 has 17 residues. After removal of 3 bases from V and 1 base from J, the junction contained 6 bases not matched to a gene. Germline V gene data show CDR1 as SGHNT and CDR2 as YYREEE (reference sequence). The DNA for the CDR3 is TGTGCCAGCAGCTCGGGACTAGCGGGACTGTCCCAAGAGACCCAGTACTTC. Translation gives CASSSGLAGLSQETQYF. The full variable domain, in which reference TRBV5-4 and TRBJ2-5 provide the parts outside the CDR3, is ETGVTQSPTHLIKTRGQQVTLRCSSQSGHNTVSWYQQALGQGPQFIFQYYREEENGRGNFPPRFSGLQFPNYSSELNVNALELDDSALYLCASSSGLAGLSQETQYFGPGTRLLVL.

This clone has a single count. The CDR3 DNA follows: TGTGCCAGCAGGCATCCGGGACTAGCTTTAAACGGCGAGCAGTACTTC. It codes for CASRHPGLALNGEQYF. The chain combines TRBV11-2 with TRBJ2-7; TRBD2 matches at 9 bases. V shed 6 bases and J 6 bases; nucleotides not matched to a gene: 15. In germline, CDR1 is SGHAT, CDR2 FQNNGV. The CDR3 contains 16 residues.

The V gene is TRBV5-1, the J gene TRBJ2-3, with TRBD1 as a possible D gene (6 bases). Germline V CDR1 and CDR2: SGHRS, YFSETQ. The CDR3 has 14 amino acids. V was trimmed by 4 bases and J by 0 bases, leaving 9 bases between them. The CDR3 nucleotides are TGCGCCAGCAGCGCCGGACAGAGCACAGATACGCAGTATTTT. Translated, it gives CASSAGQSTDTQYF.

This chain links TRBV7-8 with TRBJ2-2; 9 nucleotides agree with TRBD2. The length of the CDR3 is 20 residues. From germline, CDR1 is SGHVS and CDR2 FQNEAQ. V dropped 3 bases and J dropped 5; count of bases not matched to a gene: 19. The CDR3 DNA is TGTGCCAGCAGCTTGAAGGGACTAGCTGGAGACCCTACCAGGACCGGGGAGCTGTTTTTT. This translates into CASSLKGLAGDPTRTGELFF.

The J gene is TRBJ1-4, the V gene TRBV27; 8 nucleotides agree with TRBD1. The germline gives CDR1 MNHEY, CDR2 SMNVEV (reference sequence). The CDR3 is 17 amino acids. Unmatched junction bases numbered 13, after V lost 3 bases and J lost 7 bases. DNA of the CDR3: TGTGCCAGCAGTTTCCTTGGACAGGGAGGGGTGGCTGAAAAACTGTTTTTT. Translated: CASSFLGQGGVAEKLFF. The whole variable domain, filled in from reference TRBV27 and TRBJ1-4, reads EAQVTQNPRYLITVTGKKLTVTCSQNMNHEYMSWYRQDPGLGLRQIYYSMNVEVTDKGDVPEGYKVSRKEKRNFPLILESPSPNQTSLYFCASSFLGQGGVAEKLFFGSGTQLSVL.

The V and J genes are TRBV4-2 and TRBJ2-7, with 9 bases that match TRBD1. The CDR3 covers 15 residues. The trim removed 4 bases at V and 2 bases at J, leaving 6 bases unmatched. The germline V gene has CDR1 LGHNA and CDR2 YNFKEQ. CDR3 region: CASSLGTGPTYEQYF. CDR3 DNA: TGTGCCAGCAGCCTTGGGACAGGGCCCACCTACGAGCAGTACTTC.

The table lists this clone with a few counts. The genes are TRBV11-1 and TRBJ2-1; 8 bases agree with TRBD2. The CDR3 loop spans 16 amino acids. Germline CDR1 reads SGHAT; CDR2 reads FQDESV (reference sequence). V was pared by 0 bases and J by 6 bases, with 7 bases of the junction left unmatched. The CDR3 DNA reads as TGTGCCAGCAGCTTAGCGCTTAACGGGGGGGCCAATGAGCAGTTCTTC. Translating gives CASSLALNGGANEQFF.

The V gene is TRBV5-3, the J gene TRBJ2-3; D ambiguous. TRBV5-3 is annotated as an ORF whose role is uncertain. V was clipped by 1 base and J by 5 bases, with 14 bases between them. CDR3 length equals 15 residues. The CDR3 coding sequence is TGTGCCAGAAGCTTGTTGCCGTTCCCGGGAGATACGCAGTATTTT. Protein: CARSLLPFPGDTQYF.